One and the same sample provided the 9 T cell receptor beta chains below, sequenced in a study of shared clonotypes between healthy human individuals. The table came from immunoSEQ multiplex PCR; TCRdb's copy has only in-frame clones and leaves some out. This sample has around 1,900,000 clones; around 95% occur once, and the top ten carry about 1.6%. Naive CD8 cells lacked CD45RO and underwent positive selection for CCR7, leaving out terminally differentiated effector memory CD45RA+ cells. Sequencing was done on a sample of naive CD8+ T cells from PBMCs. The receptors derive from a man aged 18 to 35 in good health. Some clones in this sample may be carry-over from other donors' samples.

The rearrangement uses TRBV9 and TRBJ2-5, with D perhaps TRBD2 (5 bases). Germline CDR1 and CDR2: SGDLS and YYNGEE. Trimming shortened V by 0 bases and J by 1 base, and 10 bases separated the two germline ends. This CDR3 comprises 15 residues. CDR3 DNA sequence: TGTGCCAGCAGCGTAGCGGGGAACTTCCAAGAGACCCAGTACTTC. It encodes CASSVAGNFQETQYF.

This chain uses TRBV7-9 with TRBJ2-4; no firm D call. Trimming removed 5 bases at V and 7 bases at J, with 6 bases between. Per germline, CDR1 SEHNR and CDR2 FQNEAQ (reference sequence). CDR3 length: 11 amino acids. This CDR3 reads CASSHDNIQYF. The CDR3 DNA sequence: TGTGCCAGCAGCCATGACAACATTCAGTACTTC.

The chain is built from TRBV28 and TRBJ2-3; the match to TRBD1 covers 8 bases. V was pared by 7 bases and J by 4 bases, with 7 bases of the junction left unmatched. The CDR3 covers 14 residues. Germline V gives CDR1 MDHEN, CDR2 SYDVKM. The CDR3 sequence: CASKHRGWADTQYF. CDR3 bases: TGTGCCAGCAAACACAGGGGGTGGGCAGATACGCAGTATTTT.

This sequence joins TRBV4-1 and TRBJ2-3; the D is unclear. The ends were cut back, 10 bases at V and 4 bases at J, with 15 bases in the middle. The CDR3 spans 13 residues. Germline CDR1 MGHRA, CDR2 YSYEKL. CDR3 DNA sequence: TGCGCCATCCTACCGGATCAATCAGATACGCAGTATTTT. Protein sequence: CAILPDQSDTQYF.

This chain's CDR3 is CASSLPGGGANYGYTF. The DNA for the CDR3 is TGTGCCAGCAGCTTGCCTGGCGGAGGAGCTAACTATGGCTACACCTTC. The V call is TRBV5-5, the J call TRBJ1-2; the D is unclear. The CDR3 spans 16 residues. V lost 1 base and J 0 bases, leaving 13 bases between the germline ends. Looked up from germline, CDR1 is SGHKS and CDR2 is YYEKEE (reference sequence). The entire variable domain, with the rest obtained from reference TRBV5-5 and TRBJ1-2, is as follows: DAGVTQSPTHLIKTRGQQVTLRCSPISGHKSVSWYQQVLGQGPQFIFQYYEKEERGRGNFPDRFSARQFPNYSSELNVNALLLGDSALYLCASSLPGGGANYGYTFGSGTRLTVV.

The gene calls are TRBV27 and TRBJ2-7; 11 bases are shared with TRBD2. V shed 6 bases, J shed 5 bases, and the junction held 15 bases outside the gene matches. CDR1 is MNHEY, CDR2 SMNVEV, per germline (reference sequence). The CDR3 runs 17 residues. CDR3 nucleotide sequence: TGTGCCAGCAGGGCGACGACTACTAGCGGGAGAGGACACGAGCAGTACTTC. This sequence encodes CASRATTTSGRGHEQYF.

This CDR3 reads CASSPPSAGGPYEQYF. The CDR3 coding sequence is TGTGCCAGCAGTCCCCCCTCAGCGGGAGGGCCCTACGAGCAGTACTTC. V gene TRBV27 combines with J gene TRBJ2-7; the match to TRBD2 covers 10 bases. Germline V gene sequence: CDR1 MNHEY, CDR2 SMNVEV (reference sequence). This CDR3 is 16 amino acids long. The V gene end was trimmed by 5 bases and the J gene end by 2 bases; junction bases not matched to a gene: 9.

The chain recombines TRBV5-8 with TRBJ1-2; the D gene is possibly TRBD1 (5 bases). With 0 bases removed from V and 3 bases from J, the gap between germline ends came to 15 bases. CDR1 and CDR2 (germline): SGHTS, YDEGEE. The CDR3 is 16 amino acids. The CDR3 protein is CASSLAWGRLDYGYTF. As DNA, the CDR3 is TGTGCCAGCAGCTTGGCCTGGGGGAGACTGGACTATGGCTACACCTTC.

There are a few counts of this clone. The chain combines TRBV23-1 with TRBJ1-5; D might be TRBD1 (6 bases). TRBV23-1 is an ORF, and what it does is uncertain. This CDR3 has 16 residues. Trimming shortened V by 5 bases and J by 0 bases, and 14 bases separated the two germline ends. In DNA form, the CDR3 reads TGCGCCAGCAGTTTACGGGGGGCTTCTAGCAATCAGCCCCAGCATTTT. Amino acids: CASSLRGASSNQPQHF.